The clone carrying this TCR beta chain was counted only a few times. The antigen remains unidentified. In the same sample, other DNA sequences code for this CDR3. Of the isolated RNA, all was reverse transcribed, and so the sequenced material was expressed TCRB transcripts. Clones were sequenced by immunoSEQ multiplex PCR, and TCRdb holds only the in-frame ones, with some missing. This table has fewer than 400,000 clones, roughly 8.8% appearing once. One heparinised draw of blood, averaging approximately 110 mL, came from each donor. CDR3 size: 13 residues. The germline V gene has CDR1 SGHRS and CDR2 YFSETQ. The germline V and J ends were trimmed by 4 bases and 4 bases, with 11 bases remaining between them. The data originate from a study of beta chain features in type 1 diabetes. Study outcomes and limitations: For type 1 diabetes patients, VDJ junctions showed fewer insertions and more deletions. TCRB CDR3 length was moderately but significantly reduced in all four CD4+ subsets of Type 1 diabetes patients. Compared to healthy donors, patients appeared to have naive, central memory and Treg TCRB repertoires that were more alike.

The receptor was isolated from a man aged 25-40 years with type 1 diabetes. The sample was central memory CD4+ T cells from blood. The chain carries TRBV5-1 and TRBJ2-5; a weak D match, TRBD1 (5 bases). This CDR3 is CASSLQGGETQYF. The CDR3 DNA is TGCGCCAGCAGCCTTCAGGGTGGAGAGACCCAGTACTTC.